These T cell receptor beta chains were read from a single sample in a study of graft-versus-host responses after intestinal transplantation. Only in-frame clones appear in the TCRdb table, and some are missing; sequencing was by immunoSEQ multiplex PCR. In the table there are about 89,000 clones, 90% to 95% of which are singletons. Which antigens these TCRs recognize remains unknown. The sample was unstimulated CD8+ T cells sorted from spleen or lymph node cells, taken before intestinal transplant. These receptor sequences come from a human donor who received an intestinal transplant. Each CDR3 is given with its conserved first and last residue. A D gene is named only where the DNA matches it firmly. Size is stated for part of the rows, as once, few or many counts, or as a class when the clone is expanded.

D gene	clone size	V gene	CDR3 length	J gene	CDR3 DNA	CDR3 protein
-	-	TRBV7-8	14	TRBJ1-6	TGTGCCAGCAGCTTAGCAGGGATAGCGTCACCCCTCCACTTT	CASSLAGIASPLHF
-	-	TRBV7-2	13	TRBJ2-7	TGTGCCAGCAGCCCCCCCGGGGCCTACGAGCAGTACTTC	CASSPPGAYEQYF
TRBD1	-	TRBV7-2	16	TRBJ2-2	TGTGCCAGCAGCTCGGGACAGGCGGGGTTTGGCGGGGAGCTGTTTTTT	CASSSGQAGFGGELFF
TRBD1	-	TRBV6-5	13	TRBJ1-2	TGTGCCAGCAGTGGACAGGGCAACTATGGCTACACCTTC	CASSGQGNYGYTF
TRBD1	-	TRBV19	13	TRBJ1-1	TGTGCCAGTAGTACCTCGACAGGGGGATTGGCTTTCTTT	CASSTSTGGLAFF
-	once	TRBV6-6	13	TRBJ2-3	TGTGCCAGCGGGGGGGCCTGGGCAGATACGCAGTATTTT	CASGGAWADTQYF
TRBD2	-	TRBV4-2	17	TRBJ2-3	TGTGCCAGCAGCCAACCGACCGGGACTAGCGACACAGATACGCAGTATTTT	CASSQPTGTSDTDTQYF
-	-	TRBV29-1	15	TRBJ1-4	TGCAGCGTTGAAGACCTGAATGGTGGCGGTGAAAAACTGTTTTTT	CSVEDLNGGGEKLFF
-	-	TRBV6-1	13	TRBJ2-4	TGTGCCAGCAGTGAACCACAGGGTCTCATTCAGTACTTC	CASSEPQGLIQYF
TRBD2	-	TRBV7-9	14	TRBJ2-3	TGTGCCAGCACCACTAGCGACCCCACAGATACGCAGTATTTT	CASTTSDPTDTQYF
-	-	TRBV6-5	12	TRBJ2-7	TGTGCCAGCAGTTATGGGCAGTCCGAGCAGTACTTC	CASSYGQSEQYF
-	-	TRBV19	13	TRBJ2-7	TGTGCCAGTAGCCGACAGGACCGGTACGAGCAGTACTTC	CASSRQDRYEQYF
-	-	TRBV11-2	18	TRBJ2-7	TGTGCCAGCAGCTTTTTCTTACGAGCCTCCCTTCTCTCCTACGAGCAGTACTTC	CASSFFLRASLLSYEQYF
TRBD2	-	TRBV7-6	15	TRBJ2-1	TGTGCCAGCAGCTTAGTACTAGCGGGGGCTAATGAGCAGTTCTTC	CASSLVLAGANEQFF
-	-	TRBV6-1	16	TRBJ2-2	TGTGCCAGCAGTGAAGGGGCAGGGCCGAACACCGGGGAGCTGTTTTTT	CASSEGAGPNTGELFF
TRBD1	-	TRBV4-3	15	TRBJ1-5	TGCGCCAGCAGCCTTAGACAGGGGAGCAATCAGCCCCAGCATTTT	CASSLRQGSNQPQHF
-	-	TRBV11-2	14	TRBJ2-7	TGTGCCAGCAGCACTGGACTACCATTCTACGAGCAGTACTTC	CASSTGLPFYEQYF
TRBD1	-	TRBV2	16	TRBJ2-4	TGTGCCAGCAGTGATGGGACAGGGGGCTCCAAAAACATTCAGTACTTC	CASSDGTGGSKNIQYF
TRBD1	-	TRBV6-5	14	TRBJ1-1	TGTGCCAGCAGTGAAGACAGGGCCTTTAATGAAGCTTTCTTT	CASSEDRAFNEAFF
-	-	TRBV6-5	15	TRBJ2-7	TGTGCCAGCAGTTCAGGCGACCGAAGCTCCTACGAGCAGTACTTC	CASSSGDRSSYEQYF
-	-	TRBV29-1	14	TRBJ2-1	TGCAGCGTTGATTCACAGGGGGGAGGGAATGAGCAGTTCTTC	CSVDSQGGGNEQFF
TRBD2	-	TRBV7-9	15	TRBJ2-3	TGTGCCAGCATCCGCACGGGAGGGAGCACAGATACGCAGTATTTT	CASIRTGGSTDTQYF
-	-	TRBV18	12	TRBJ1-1	TGTGCCAGTATCGGACAGAGCACTGAAGCTTTCTTT	CASIGQSTEAFF
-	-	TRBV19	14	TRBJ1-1	TGTGCCAGTAGTATCCGCGGGGAGATCACTGAAGCTTTCTTT	CASSIRGEITEAFF
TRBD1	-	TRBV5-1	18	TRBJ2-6	TGCGCCAGCAGCCCATGGACAGGGCCCTACTCTGGGGCCAACGTCCTGACTTTC	CASSPWTGPYSGANVLTF
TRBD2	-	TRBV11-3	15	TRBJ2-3	TGTGCCAGCAGCTTAGAGCGGGGGACCACAGATACGCAGTATTTT	CASSLERGTTDTQYF
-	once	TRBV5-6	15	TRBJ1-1	TGTGCCAGCAGCTTTGGGGGGACCTTTTCCACTGAAGCTTTCTTT	CASSFGGTFSTEAFF
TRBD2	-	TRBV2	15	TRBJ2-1	TGTGCCAGCAGTGGGGGGACTAGCCTCTACAATGAGCAGTTCTTC	CASSGGTSLYNEQFF
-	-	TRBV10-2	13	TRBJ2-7	TGCGCCAGCAGTGCGGGGGGCGACTACGAGCAGTACTTC	CASSAGGDYEQYF
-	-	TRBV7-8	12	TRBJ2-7	TGTGCCAGCAGCCCTAGTTTTGTCGAGCAGTACTTC	CASSPSFVEQYF
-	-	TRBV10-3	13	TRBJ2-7	TGTGCCATCAGTGAGTCGGTCGCTAACGAGCAGTACTTC	CAISESVANEQYF
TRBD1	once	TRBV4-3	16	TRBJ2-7	TGCGCCAGCAGCCAAGGGCAGGGGGCCCTCTTCTACGAGCAGTACTTC	CASSQGQGALFYEQYF
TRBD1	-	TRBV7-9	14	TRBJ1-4	TGTGCCAGCAGCTCAACAGGGGTTAATGAAAAACTGTTTTTT	CASSSTGVNEKLFF
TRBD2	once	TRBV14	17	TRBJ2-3	TGTGCCAGCAGCCAAAAAAGGGCGGGGGGGAGGACAGATACGCAGTATTTT	CASSQKRAGGRTDTQYF
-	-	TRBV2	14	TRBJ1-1	TGTGCCAGCAGTTACCTTGGACAGAACACTGAAGCTTTCTTT	CASSYLGQNTEAFF
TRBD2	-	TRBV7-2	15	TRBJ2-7	TGTGCCAGCAGCCCAGGACTAGCGGGGGGTTACGAGCAGTACTTC	CASSPGLAGGYEQYF
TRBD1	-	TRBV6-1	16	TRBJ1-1	TGTGCCAGCAGTGAAGTCCCCGGACAGGGCAACACTGAAGCTTTCTTT	CASSEVPGQGNTEAFF
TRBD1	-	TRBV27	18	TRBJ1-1	TGTGCCAGCAGTTCGGAACAGGGGAAATTGCCGATGAACACTGAAGCTTTCTTT	CASSSEQGKLPMNTEAFF
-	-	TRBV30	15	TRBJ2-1	TGTGCCTGGAGTGTACTGAGCGGGCCCTACAATGAGCAGTTCTTC	CAWSVLSGPYNEQFF
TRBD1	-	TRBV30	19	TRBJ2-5	TGTGCCTGGAGACCCCCGGACAGGGTGGTAGCACTCGACCAAGAGACCCAGTACTTC	CAWRPPDRVVALDQETQYF
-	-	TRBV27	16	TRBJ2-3	TGTGCCAGCAGTTTATATAGGACTCCCGGCGCAGATACGCAGTATTTT	CASSLYRTPGADTQYF
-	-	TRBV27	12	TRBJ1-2	TGTGCCAGCAGTTCAGGGGTCCATGGCTACACCTTC	CASSSGVHGYTF
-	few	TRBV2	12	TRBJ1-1	TGTGCCAGCAGTGATTCAGGGACTGAAGCTTTCTTT	CASSDSGTEAFF
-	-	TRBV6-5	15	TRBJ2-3	TGTGCCAGCAGTTTCAACACCCGACAGTCATATACGCAGTATTTT	CASSFNTRQSYTQYF
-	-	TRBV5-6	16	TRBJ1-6	TGTGCCAGCAGCGCGGGGACCAGCTCCTATAATTCACCCCTCCACTTT	CASSAGTSSYNSPLHF
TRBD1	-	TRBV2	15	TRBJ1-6	TGTGCCAGCAGCGAGGGACAGAGCGGGAATTCACCCCTCCACTTT	CASSEGQSGNSPLHF
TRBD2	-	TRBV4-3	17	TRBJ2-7	TGCGCCAGCAGCCTCGGTCCGGGACTAGCGGGCACCTACGAGCAGTACTTC	CASSLGPGLAGTYEQYF
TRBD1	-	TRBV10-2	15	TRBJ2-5	TGCGCCAGCAGTGAGTCGGGGACAGGGGGAGAGACCCAGTACTTC	CASSESGTGGETQYF
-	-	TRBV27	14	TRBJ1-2	TGTGCCAGCAGTTTCGCGACAACAAACTATGGCTACACCTTC	CASSFATTNYGYTF
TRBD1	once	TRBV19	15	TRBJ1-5	TGTGCCAGTAGTATCCAGGGGGCTAGCAATCAGCCCCAGCATTTT	CASSIQGASNQPQHF
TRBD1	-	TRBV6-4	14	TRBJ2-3	TGTGCCAGCAGTGACCCCGACAGGGGCGGTACGCAGTATTTT	CASSDPDRGGTQYF
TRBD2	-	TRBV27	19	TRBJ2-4	TGTGCCAGCAGTTTATTAGGCCCGGGGAGCGGGATAGCCAAAAACATTCAGTACTTC	CASSLLGPGSGIAKNIQYF
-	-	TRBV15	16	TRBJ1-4	TGTGCCACCAGCAGCTCTAAGGAAGGACTGAGTGAAAAACTGTTTTTT	CATSSSKEGLSEKLFF